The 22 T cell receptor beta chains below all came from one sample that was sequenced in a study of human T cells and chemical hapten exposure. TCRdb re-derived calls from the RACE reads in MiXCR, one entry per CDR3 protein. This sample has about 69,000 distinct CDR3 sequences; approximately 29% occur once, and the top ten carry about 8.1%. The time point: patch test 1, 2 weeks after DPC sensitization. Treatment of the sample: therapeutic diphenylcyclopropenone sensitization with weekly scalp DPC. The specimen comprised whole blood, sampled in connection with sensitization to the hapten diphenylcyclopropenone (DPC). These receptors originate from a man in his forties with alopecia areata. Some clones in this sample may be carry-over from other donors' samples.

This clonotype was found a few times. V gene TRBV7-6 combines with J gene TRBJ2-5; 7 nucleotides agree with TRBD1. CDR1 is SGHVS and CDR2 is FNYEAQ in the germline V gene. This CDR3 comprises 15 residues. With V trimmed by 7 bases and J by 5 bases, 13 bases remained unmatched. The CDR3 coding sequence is TGTGCCAGCACGGGACAGATGATTCCGGGGGAGACCCAGTACTTC. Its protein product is CASTGQMIPGETQYF.

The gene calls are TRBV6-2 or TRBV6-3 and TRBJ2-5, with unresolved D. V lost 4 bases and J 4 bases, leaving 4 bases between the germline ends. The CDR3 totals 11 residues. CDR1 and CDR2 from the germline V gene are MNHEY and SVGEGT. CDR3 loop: CASSSLETQYF. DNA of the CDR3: TGTGCCAGCAGTTCCTTAGAGACCCAGTACTTC.

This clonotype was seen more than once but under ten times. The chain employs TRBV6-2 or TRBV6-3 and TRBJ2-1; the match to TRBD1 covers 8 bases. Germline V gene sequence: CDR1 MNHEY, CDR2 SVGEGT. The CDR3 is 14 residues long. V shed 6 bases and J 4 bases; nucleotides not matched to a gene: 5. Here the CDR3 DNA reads TGTGCCAGCAGAGACCAGGGGGCTTACAATGAGCAGTTCTTC. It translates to CASRDQGAYNEQFF.

This CDR3 is CASSARQGASNTGELFF. In nucleotides, the CDR3 is TGTGCCAGCTCAGCCCGACAGGGGGCGTCGAACACCGGGGAGCTGTTTTTT. V is TRBV18 and J is TRBJ2-2; 10 bases align to TRBD1. V was pared by 5 bases and J by 0 bases, with 6 bases of the junction left unmatched. This CDR3 contains 17 residues. The germline gives CDR1 KGHSH, CDR2 LQKENI.

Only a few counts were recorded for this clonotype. For the CDR3, the DNA is TGTGCCATCAGGGGCGGGAGGATCCCAGATACGCAGTATTTT. It specifies CAIRGGRIPDTQYF. The V call is TRBV10-3, the J call TRBJ2-3; 8 nucleotides match TRBD2. The CDR3 has 14 residues. Germline loops: CDR1 ENHRY, CDR2 SYGVKD. Losses at the gene ends were 6 bases for V and 4 bases for J; bases not matched to a gene: 6.

The CDR3, as DNA: TGTGCCAGCAGCTCGAAAGAGACCCAGTACTTC. Translating it yields CASSSKETQYF. The chain joins TRBV13 to TRBJ2-5; D remains unclear. This CDR3 comprises 11 residues. Germline lookup yields CDR1 PRHDT and CDR2 FYEKMQ (reference sequence). V was trimmed by 4 bases and J by 3 bases, leaving 3 bases between them. Based on the CDR3 plus reference TRBV13 and TRBJ2-5, the full variable domain is AAGVIQSPRHLIKEKRETATLKCYPIPRHDTVYWYQQGPGQDPQFLISFYEKMQSDKGSIPDRFSAQQFSDYHSELNMSSLELGDSALYFCASSSKETQYFGPGTRLLVL.

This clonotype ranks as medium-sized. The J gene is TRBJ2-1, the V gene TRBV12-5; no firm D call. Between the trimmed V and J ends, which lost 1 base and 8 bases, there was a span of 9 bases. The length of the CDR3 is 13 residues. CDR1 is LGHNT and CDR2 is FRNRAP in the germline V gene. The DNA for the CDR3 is TGTGCTAGTGGTTTGGGCTTGGCGTATGAGCAGTTCTTC. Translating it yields CASGLGLAYEQFF.

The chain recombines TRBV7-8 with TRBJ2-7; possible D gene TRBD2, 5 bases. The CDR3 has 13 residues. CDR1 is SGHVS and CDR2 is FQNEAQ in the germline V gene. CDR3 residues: CATSRGAGYEQYF. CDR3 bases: TGTGCTACGTCCCGGGGTGCCGGCTACGAGCAGTACTTC.

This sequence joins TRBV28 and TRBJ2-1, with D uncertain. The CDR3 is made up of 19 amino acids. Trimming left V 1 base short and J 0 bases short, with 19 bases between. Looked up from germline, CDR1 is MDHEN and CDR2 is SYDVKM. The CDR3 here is CASSLSLHRSDYSYNEQFF. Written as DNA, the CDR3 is TGTGCCAGCAGTTTATCCCTACACAGATCGGATTACTCCTACAATGAGCAGTTCTTC.

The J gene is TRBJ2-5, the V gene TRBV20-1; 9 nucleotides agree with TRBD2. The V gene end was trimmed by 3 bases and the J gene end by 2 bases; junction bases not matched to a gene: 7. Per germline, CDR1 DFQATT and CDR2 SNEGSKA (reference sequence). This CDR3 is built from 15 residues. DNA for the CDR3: TGCAGTGCTAGGGTCGGCGGGAGGGCTCAAGAGACCCAGTACTTC. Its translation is CSARVGGRAQETQYF.

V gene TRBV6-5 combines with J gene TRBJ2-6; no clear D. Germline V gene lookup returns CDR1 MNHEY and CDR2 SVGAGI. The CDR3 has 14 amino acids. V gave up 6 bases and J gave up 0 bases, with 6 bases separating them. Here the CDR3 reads CASRESSGANVLTF. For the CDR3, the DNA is TGTGCCAGCAGAGAGAGCTCTGGGGCCAACGTCCTGACTTTC.

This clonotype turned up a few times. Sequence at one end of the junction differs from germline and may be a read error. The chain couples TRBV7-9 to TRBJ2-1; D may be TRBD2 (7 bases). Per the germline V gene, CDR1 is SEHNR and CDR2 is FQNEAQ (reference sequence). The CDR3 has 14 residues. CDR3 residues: CASSLGGGYNEQFF. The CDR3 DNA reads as TGTGCCAGCAGTTTAGGGGGGGGGTACAATGAGCAGTTCTTC.

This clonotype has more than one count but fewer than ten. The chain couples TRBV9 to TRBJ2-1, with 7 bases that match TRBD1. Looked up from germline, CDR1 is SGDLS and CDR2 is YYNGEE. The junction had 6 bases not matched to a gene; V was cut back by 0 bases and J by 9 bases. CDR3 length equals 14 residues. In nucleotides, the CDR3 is TGTGCCAGCAGCGTAGCCGACAGGGTCGTTGAGCAGTTCTTC. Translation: CASSVADRVVEQFF.

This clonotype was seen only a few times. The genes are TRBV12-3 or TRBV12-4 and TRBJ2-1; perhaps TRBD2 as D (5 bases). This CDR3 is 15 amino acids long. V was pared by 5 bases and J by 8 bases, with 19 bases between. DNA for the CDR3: TGTGCCAGCAGTCCCCAGCGGAGTATTATTTATGAGCAGTTCTTC. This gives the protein CASSPQRSIIYEQFF.

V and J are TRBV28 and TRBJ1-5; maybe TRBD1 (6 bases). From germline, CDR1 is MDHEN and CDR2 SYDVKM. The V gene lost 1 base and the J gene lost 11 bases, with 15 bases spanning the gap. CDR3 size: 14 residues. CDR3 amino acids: CASSLSTGLSAQHF. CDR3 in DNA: TGTGCCAGCAGTTTATCGACAGGCCTTTCAGCCCAGCATTTT.

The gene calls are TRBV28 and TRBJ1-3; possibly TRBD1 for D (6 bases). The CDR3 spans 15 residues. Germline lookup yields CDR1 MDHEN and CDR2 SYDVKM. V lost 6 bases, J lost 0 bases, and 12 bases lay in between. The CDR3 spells CASSRLGGSGNTIYF. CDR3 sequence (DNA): TGTGCCAGCAGCCGCCTAGGGGGCTCTGGAAACACCATATATTTT.

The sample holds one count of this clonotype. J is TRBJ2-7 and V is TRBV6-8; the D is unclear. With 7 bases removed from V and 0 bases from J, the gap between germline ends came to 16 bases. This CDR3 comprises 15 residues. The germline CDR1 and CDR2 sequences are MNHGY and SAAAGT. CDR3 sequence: CASTQPRVSSYEQYF. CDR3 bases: TGTGCCAGCACCCAACCTAGGGTAAGCTCCTACGAGCAGTACTTC.

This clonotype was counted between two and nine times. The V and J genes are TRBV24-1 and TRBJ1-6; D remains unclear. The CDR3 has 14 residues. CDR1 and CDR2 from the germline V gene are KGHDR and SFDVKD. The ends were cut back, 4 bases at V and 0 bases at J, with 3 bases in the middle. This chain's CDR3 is CATSESSYNSPLHF. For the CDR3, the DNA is TGTGCCACCAGTGAAAGCTCCTATAATTCACCCCTCCACTTT.

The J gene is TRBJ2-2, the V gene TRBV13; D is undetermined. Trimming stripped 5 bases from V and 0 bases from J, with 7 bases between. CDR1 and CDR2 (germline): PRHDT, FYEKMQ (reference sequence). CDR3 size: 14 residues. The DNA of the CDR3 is TGTGCCAGCAGCACCGGAGCGAACACCGGGGAGCTGTTTTTT. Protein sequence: CASSTGANTGELFF.

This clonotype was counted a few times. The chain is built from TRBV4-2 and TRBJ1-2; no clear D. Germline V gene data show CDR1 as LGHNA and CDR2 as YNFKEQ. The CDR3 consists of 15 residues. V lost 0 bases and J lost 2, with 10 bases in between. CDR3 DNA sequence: TGTGCCAGCAGCCAAGAGTTCAACGGAAACTATGGCTACACCTTC. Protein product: CASSQEFNGNYGYTF.

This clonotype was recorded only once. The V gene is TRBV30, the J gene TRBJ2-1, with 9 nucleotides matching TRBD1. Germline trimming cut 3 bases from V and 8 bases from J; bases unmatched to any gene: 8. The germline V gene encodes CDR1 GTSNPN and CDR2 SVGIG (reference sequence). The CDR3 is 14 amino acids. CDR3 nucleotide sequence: TGTGCCTGGAGCGGGACAGGGAAAGTCGATGAGCAGTTCTTC. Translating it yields CAWSGTGKVDEQFF.

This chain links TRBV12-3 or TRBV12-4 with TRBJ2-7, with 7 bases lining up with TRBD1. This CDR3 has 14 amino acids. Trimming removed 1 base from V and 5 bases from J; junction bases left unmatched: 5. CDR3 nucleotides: TGTGCCAGCAGTTTAGGAGACAGGGTGAACGAGCAGTACTTC. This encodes CASSLGDRVNEQYF.